The 29 T cell receptor beta chains below all came from one sample that was sequenced in a study of CD8 T cells in ankylosing spondylitis. TCRdb re-analysed the 5' RACE reads in MiXCR, keeping a single row per CDR3 protein. The table has some 130,000 distinct CDR3 sequences, about 7% seen once. The material sequenced was blood, either unsorted or a sorted T cell fraction (not recorded which). These receptors all stem from a female donor with ankylosing spondylitis or in good health (not recorded which).

This clonotype was seen ten or more times. The chain combines TRBV4-1 with TRBJ2-7; no definite D call. The CDR3 is 16 residues long. The germline gives CDR1 MGHRA, CDR2 YSYEKL. Trimming cost V 0 bases and J 3 bases, with 15 bases left between them. CDR3 coding DNA: TGCGCCAGCAGCCAAGAGTTGACCATTCCTTTCTACGAGCAGTACTTC. Its protein product is CASSQELTIPFYEQYF.

This clonotype was recorded at least ten times. The chain links TRBV5-1 to TRBJ1-6; 12 bases line up with TRBD1. The CDR3 runs to 16 residues. Germline CDR1 and CDR2: SGHRS and YFSETQ. Trimming at V came to 5 bases and at J to 10 bases, leaving 10 bases not matched to a gene. The CDR3 DNA reads TGCGCCAGCAGTAGTTTCCCGGGACAGGGGGCCTCACCCCTCCACTTT. Protein: CASSSFPGQGASPLHF.

The genes are TRBV3-1 and TRBJ2-7; 7 nucleotides align to TRBD1. Germline V CDR1 and CDR2: LGHDT, YNNKEL (reference sequence). V shed 3 bases, J shed 4 bases, and the junction held 9 bases outside the gene matches. This CDR3 is built from 15 residues. Here the CDR3 reads CASSQDPGTAYEQYF. DNA of the CDR3: TGTGCCAGCAGCCAGGACCCCGGGACAGCATACGAGCAGTACTTC.

By sample share, this clonotype is medium-sized (0.01 to 0.1%). The genes are TRBV20-1 and TRBJ1-2; D uncertain. Germline V gene sequence: CDR1 DFQATT, CDR2 SNEGSKA (reference sequence). V was clipped by 0 bases and J by 0 bases, with 11 bases between them. The CDR3 runs 15 residues. CDR3 region: CSARDQHASNYGYTF. The CDR3 coding sequence is TGCAGTGCTAGAGATCAACACGCTTCTAACTATGGCTACACCTTC.

This clonotype was observed a handful of times. J is TRBJ2-7 and V is TRBV7-2, with unresolved D. The CDR3 runs to 13 residues. Looked up from germline, CDR1 is SGHTA and CDR2 is FQGNSA. The V gene lost 2 bases and the J gene lost 5 bases, with 10 bases spanning the gap. CDR3 bases: TGTGCCAGCAGCTTATGGGAAGTCAACGAGCAGTACTTC. Amino acid sequence: CASSLWEVNEQYF. Full variable domain (outside the CDR3, taken from reference TRBV7-2 and TRBJ2-7): GAGVSQSPSNKVTEKGKDVELRCDPISGHTALYWYRQSLGQGLEFLIYFQGNSAPDKSGLPSDRFSAERTGGSVSTLTIQRTQQEDSAVYLCASSLWEVNEQYFGPGTRLTVT.

This clonotype was observed a few times. A much larger clonotype is one base distant, so this may be a read error. The chain links TRBV5-1 to TRBJ1-1, with 7 positions matching TRBD1. V shed 4 bases and J 1 base; nucleotides not matched to a gene: 16. CDR3 length: 18 residues. Germline CDR1 and CDR2: SGHRS and YFSETQ. This CDR3 reads CASSPATSTGFGNTEAFF. CDR3 in DNA: TGCGCCAGCAGCCCGGCGACTTCGACAGGGTTTGGGAACACTGAAGCTTTCTTT.

This clonotype occurred many times. CDR3 DNA: TGTGCCAGCAGCTTAGCGGTGGAGCCCAGCTCTGGGGCCAACGTCCTGACTTTC. Amino acids: CASSLAVEPSSGANVLTF. V and J are TRBV7-6 and TRBJ2-6; D remains ambiguous. The CDR3 loop spans 18 amino acids. The germline V gene has CDR1 SGHVS and CDR2 FNYEAQ. Trimming stripped 0 bases from V and 0 bases from J, with 12 bases between.

This clonotype was seen ten or more times. CDR3 amino acids: CASSRLRDNSGNTIYF. DNA for the CDR3: TGTGCCAGCTCACGACTCCGGGACAACTCTGGAAACACCATATATTTT. The gene calls are TRBV18 and TRBJ1-3, with D perhaps TRBD1 (6 bases). This CDR3 is built from 16 residues. Germline loops: CDR1 KGHSH, CDR2 LQKENI. V lost 4 bases and J 0 bases, leaving 13 bases between the germline ends.

In this sample, this clonotype turned up many times. The J gene is TRBJ1-2, the V gene TRBV4-1; D might be TRBD1 (5 bases). Germline lookup yields CDR1 MGHRA and CDR2 YSYEKL. V lost 1 base and J 6 bases, leaving 15 bases between the germline ends. The CDR3 covers 15 residues. The CDR3 spells CASSQAGGILNGYTF. CDR3 DNA: TGCGCCAGCAGCCAAGCGGGGGGGATTTTAAATGGCTACACCTTC.

This clonotype was seen at least ten times. The chain joins TRBV12-3 or TRBV12-4 to TRBJ1-4; D unclear. This CDR3 spans 13 amino acids. Trimming shortened V by 2 bases and J by 6 bases, and 7 bases separated the two germline ends. CDR3 nucleotide sequence: TGTGCCAGCAGTTTATTGCGGGATGAAAAACTGTTTTTT. Its translation: CASSLLRDEKLFF.

This clonotype was seen at least ten times. V and J are TRBV6-5 and TRBJ1-4; TRBD1 is a possible D gene (6 bases). The CDR3 extends over 15 amino acids. V gave up 0 bases and J gave up 6 bases, with 11 bases separating them. CDR1 and CDR2 (germline): MNHEY, SVGAGI. In DNA form, the CDR3 reads TGTGCCAGCAGTTACTCAGGGGGAAAGGATGAAAAACTGTTTTTT. This gives the protein CASSYSGGKDEKLFF.

The table lists this clonotype with many counts. This sequence joins TRBV5-1 and TRBJ2-1; D may be TRBD1 (6 bases). Germline V CDR1 and CDR2: SGHRS, YFSETQ. This CDR3 has 11 amino acids. V was clipped by 2 bases and J by 10 bases, with 7 bases between them. Here the CDR3 reads CASSLGTEQFF. The CDR3 nucleotides read TGCGCCAGCAGCTTAGGGACAGAGCAGTTCTTC.

This clonotype was seen many times. The chain couples TRBV5-1 to TRBJ2-1; no clear D gene. V was pared by 0 bases and J by 5 bases, with 6 bases between. CDR1 is SGHRS, CDR2 YFSETQ, per germline. The CDR3 sequence is 13 residues long. The CDR3 region has the DNA TGCGCCAGCAGCTTGGTCGGTAACAATGAGCAGTTCTTC. Protein: CASSLVGNNEQFF.

This clonotype was counted many times. V and J are TRBV18 and TRBJ2-1, with D perhaps matching TRBD1 (5 bases). The germline CDR1 and CDR2 sequences are KGHSH and LQKENI. This CDR3 comprises 11 residues. The V and J ends lost 6 bases and 13 bases respectively, with 13 bases between them. The CDR3 spells CASSFDSSQFF. In DNA form, the CDR3 reads TGTGCCAGCTCCTTCGACAGTTCCCAGTTCTTC. The variable domain in full, with the rest retrieved from reference TRBV18 and TRBJ2-1, is NAGVMQNPRHLVRRRGQEARLRCSPMKGHSHVYWYRQLPEEGLKFMVYLQKENIIDESGMPKERFSAEFPKEGPSILRIQQVVRGDSAAYFCASSFDSSQFFGPGTRLTVL.

This clonotype appeared many times. The chain couples TRBV12-3 or TRBV12-4 to TRBJ2-3; the D gene is possibly TRBD1 (6 bases). The CDR3 is 15 amino acids. Trimming removed 6 bases from V and 4 bases from J, with 17 bases in between. CDR3 in amino acids: CASREGGSWSDTQYF. CDR3 sequence (DNA): TGTGCCAGCAGAGAAGGGGGTAGCTGGTCAGATACGCAGTATTTT.

This clonotype was detected many times. The chain couples TRBV5-6 to TRBJ2-1, with a possible D match to TRBD2 (5 bases). The CDR3 covers 14 residues. Trimming took off 2 bases at V and 8 bases at J, with 14 bases between the two ends. Germline CDR1 is SGHDT and CDR2 is YYEEEE. CDR3 sequence (DNA): TGTGCCAGCAGCTTTGGGAGTCGGCCCGATGAGCAGTTCTTC. This sequence encodes CASSFGSRPDEQFF. Drawing the rest from reference TRBV5-6 and TRBJ2-1, the complete variable domain is DAGVTQSPTHLIKTRGQQVTLRCSPKSGHDTVSWYQQALGQGPQFIFQYYEEEERQRGNFPDRFSGHQFPNYSSELNVNALLLGDSALYLCASSFGSRPDEQFFGPGTRLTVL.

The gene calls are TRBV25-1 and TRBJ1-3, with D perhaps matching TRBD1 (5 bases). The germline V gene encodes CDR1 MGHDK and CDR2 SYGVNS. V lost 7 bases to trimming and J lost 3 bases, with 25 bases between them. The CDR3 spans 18 residues. As DNA, the CDR3 is TGTGCCAGCACCGACGCTCGGGGGGAAAGCTACCGTGGAAACACCATATATTTT. Its translation: CASTDARGESYRGNTIYF.

This clonotype has ten or more counts. This chain connects TRBV25-1 to TRBJ2-2; D is ambiguous. CDR1 is MGHDK and CDR2 is SYGVNS in the germline V gene. V shed 4 bases and J shed 6 bases, with 12 bases lying between them. The CDR3 sequence is 14 residues long. The CDR3 is CASSAKSQAGELFF. Here the CDR3 DNA reads TGTGCCAGCAGTGCAAAGAGCCAGGCCGGGGAGCTGTTTTTT.

V is TRBV7-2 and J is TRBJ1-5, with TRBD1 matching over 9 bases. V shed 5 bases, J shed 1 base, and the junction held 9 bases outside the gene matches. CDR1 is SGHTA and CDR2 is FQGNSA in the germline V gene. The CDR3 loop spans 17 amino acids. The CDR3 coding sequence is TGTGCCAGCAGCCGACAGGGGGGGGCGTCAAGCAATCAGCCCCAGCATTTT. Translated, it gives CASSRQGGASSNQPQHF. The full variable domain, with the rest looked up from reference TRBV7-2 and TRBJ1-5, is GAGVSQSPSNKVTEKGKDVELRCDPISGHTALYWYRQSLGQGLEFLIYFQGNSAPDKSGLPSDRFSAERTGGSVSTLTIQRTQQEDSAVYLCASSRQGGASSNQPQHFGDGTRLSIL.

In this sample, this clonotype turned up many times. V is TRBV28 and J is TRBJ1-5, with D possibly being TRBD1 (5 bases). Trimming shortened V by 6 bases and J by 2 bases, and 17 bases separated the two germline ends. CDR3 length: 16 residues. In germline, CDR1 is MDHEN, CDR2 SYDVKM. The CDR3 here is CASSDGHLWGNQPQHF. In DNA form, the CDR3 reads TGTGCCAGCAGCGACGGACATTTGTGGGGCAATCAGCCCCAGCATTTT.

The sample holds many counts of this clonotype. The chain joins TRBV7-2 to TRBJ1-6; the D gene is possibly TRBD1 (5 bases). Trimming cost V 2 bases and J 4 bases, with 12 bases left between them. CDR3 length equals 16 residues. Germline values: CDR1 SGHTA, CDR2 FQGNSA. The CDR3 is CASSLRQQTYNSPLHF. The CDR3, as DNA: TGTGCCAGCAGCTTAAGACAGCAGACTTATAATTCACCCCTCCACTTT.

In this sample, this clonotype turned up many times. The gene calls are TRBV5-1 and TRBJ1-2; no clear D gene. Trimming removed 1 base at V and 8 bases at J, with 9 bases between. This CDR3 contains 12 residues. Germline assignment: CDR1 SGHRS and CDR2 YFSETQ. The CDR3 DNA reads TGCGCCAGCAGCTTGACCGCCGGCGGCTACACCTTC. Residues: CASSLTAGGYTF.

This clonotype has at least ten counts. CDR3 protein: CASSLGSGQGYEQYF. The CDR3 nucleotides read TGTGCCAGCAGCTTAGGTTCGGGACAGGGCTACGAGCAGTACTTC. The chain is built from TRBV7-2 and TRBJ2-7; 9 nucleotides match TRBD1. Trimming cost V 1 base and J 3 bases; bases outside gene matches: 4. Germline CDR1 is SGHTA and CDR2 is FQGNSA. The CDR3 totals 15 residues.

This clonotype showed up just once. V gene TRBV9 combines with J gene TRBJ2-1; TRBD1 agrees at 8 bases. The CDR3 length is 18 residues. Germline CDR1 SGDLS, CDR2 YYNGEE. V lost 0 bases, J lost 4 bases, and 12 bases stayed unmatched. The CDR3 bases are TGTGCCAGCAGCGTAGGGGACAGGAGGGCCCCCCTTTACAATGAGCAGTTCTTC. The encoded protein is CASSVGDRRAPLYNEQFF.

This clonotype was detected ten times or more. V usage is TRBV24-1 and J usage is TRBJ2-5; D gene uncertain. CDR1 is KGHDR, CDR2 SFDVKD, per germline. The V and J ends lost 3 bases and 5 bases respectively, with 12 bases between them. The CDR3 runs 14 residues. The CDR3 DNA sequence: TGTGCCACCAGTGATCGCCCGCTCGGGGAGACCCAGTACTTC. Its protein is CATSDRPLGETQYF.

This clonotype was seen repeatedly, ten times or more. The V and J genes are TRBV4-2 and TRBJ1-2; 9 nucleotides agree with TRBD1. Germline V gene sequence: CDR1 LGHNA, CDR2 YNFKEQ. CDR3 length equals 13 residues. J was trimmed by 6 bases and V by 3 bases; bases with no gene match: 2. Here the CDR3 DNA reads TGTGCCAGCAGCCAGGGACAGGGTGATGGCTACACCTTC. Protein product: CASSQGQGDGYTF.

In this sample, this clonotype turned up once. The V gene is TRBV5-6, the J gene TRBJ2-2; D is unresolved. CDR3 length: 14 amino acids. V lost 2 bases and J lost 2, with 7 bases in between. Germline-derived CDR1 and CDR2 are SGHDT and YYEEEE. CDR3 nucleotides: TGTGCCAGCAGCTTTGCCCCAAACACCGGGGAGCTGTTTTTT. Encoded protein: CASSFAPNTGELFF. The whole variable domain, remainder taken from reference TRBV5-6 and TRBJ2-2, is DAGVTQSPTHLIKTRGQQVTLRCSPKSGHDTVSWYQQALGQGPQFIFQYYEEEERQRGNFPDRFSGHQFPNYSSELNVNALLLGDSALYLCASSFAPNTGELFFGEGSRLTVL.

This clonotype has only a few counts. The gene calls are TRBV7-9 and TRBJ1-3; D may be TRBD1 (6 bases). The germline CDR1 and CDR2 sequences are SEHNR and FQNEAQ (reference sequence). The CDR3 contains 15 residues. V dropped 1 base and J dropped 4 bases, with 11 bases sitting between them. CDR3 protein: CASSLEDGGGNTIYF. CDR3 in DNA: TGTGCCAGCAGCTTAGAAGACGGGGGCGGAAACACCATATATTTT. Complete variable domain (other parts from reference TRBV7-9 and TRBJ1-3): DTGVSQNPRHKITKRGQNVTFRCDPISEHNRLYWYRQTLGQGPEFLTYFQNEAQLEKSRLLSDRFSAERPKGSFSTLEIQRTEQGDSAMYLCASSLEDGGGNTIYFGEGSWLTVV.

This clonotype has ten or more counts. V is TRBV4-1 and J is TRBJ1-2; no clear D gene. Germline values: CDR1 MGHRA, CDR2 YSYEKL. This CDR3 comprises 16 residues. Trimming took off 1 base at V and 1 base at J, with 13 bases between the two ends. CDR3 protein: CASSQGDRLDNYGYTF. The CDR3 bases are TGCGCCAGCAGCCAAGGTGACCGCCTAGATAACTATGGCTACACCTTC.